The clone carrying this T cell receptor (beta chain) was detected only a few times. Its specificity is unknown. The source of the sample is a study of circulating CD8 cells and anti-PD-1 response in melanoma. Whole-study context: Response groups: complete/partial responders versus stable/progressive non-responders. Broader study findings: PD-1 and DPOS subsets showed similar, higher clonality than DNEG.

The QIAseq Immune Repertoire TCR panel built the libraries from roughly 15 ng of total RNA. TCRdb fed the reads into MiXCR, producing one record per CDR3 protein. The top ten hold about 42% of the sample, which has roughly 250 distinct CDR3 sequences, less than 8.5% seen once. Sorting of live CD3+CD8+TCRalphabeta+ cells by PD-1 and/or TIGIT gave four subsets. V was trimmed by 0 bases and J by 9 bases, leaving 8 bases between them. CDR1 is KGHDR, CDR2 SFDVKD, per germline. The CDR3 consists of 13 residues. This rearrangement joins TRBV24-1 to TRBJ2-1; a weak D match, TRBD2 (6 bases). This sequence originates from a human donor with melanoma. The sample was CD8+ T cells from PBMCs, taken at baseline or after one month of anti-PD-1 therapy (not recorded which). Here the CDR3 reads CATSDLRGGEQFF. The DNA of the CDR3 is TGTGCCACCAGTGATTTGCGGGGAGGTGAGCAGTTCTTC.